Below are 23 T cell receptor beta chains sequenced from a single sample in a study of blood T cell repertoires in COVID-19. Some clones are missing from TCRdb's copy, which holds only in-frame ones; the method was immunoSEQ multiplex PCR. The table lists about 210,000 clones, roughly 87% of them singletons. What was sequenced was PBMCs or T cells enriched from blood (not recorded which). The origin of the receptors is a man aged 18 to 29 with acute COVID-19.

The chain recombines TRBV29-1 with TRBJ1-1, with TRBD1 as a possible D gene (6 bases). CDR1 SQVTM and CDR2 ANQGSEA come from the germline V gene. Trimming took 0 bases from V and 2 from J, leaving 13 bases between them. This CDR3 has 15 amino acids. In nucleotides, the CDR3 is TGCAGCGTTGAAGACCAGACAGGCCCAAACACTGAAGCTTTCTTT. It yields the protein CSVEDQTGPNTEAFF.

The chain couples TRBV23-1 to TRBJ2-7; TRBD2 matches 8 bases. TRBV23-1 is annotated as an ORF whose role is uncertain. Trimming cost V 10 bases and J 2 bases; bases outside gene matches: 4. There are 12 residues in the CDR3. The CDR3 DNA is TGCGCCACCGAGGGACTAGCCTACGAGCAGTACTTC. It codes for CATEGLAYEQYF.

The V and J genes are TRBV29-1 and TRBJ2-5; 8 nucleotides match TRBD1. The CDR3 has 12 residues. The J segment lost 4 bases and the V segment lost 7 bases, leaving 5 bases of the junction unmatched. Germline V lookup: CDR1 SQVTM, CDR2 ANQGSEA. CDR3 in DNA: TGCAGCGATTCAGGGGGCGGAGAGACCCAGTACTTC. Encoded protein: CSDSGGGETQYF.

The chain combines TRBV27 with TRBJ1-4; TRBD1 might be the D (5 bases). Germline CDR1 MNHEY, CDR2 SMNVEV (reference sequence). The CDR3 length is 14 residues. V gave up 4 bases and J gave up 8 bases, with 14 bases separating them. CDR3: CASSSKGQNEKLFF. CDR3 in DNA: TGTGCCAGCAGTTCGAAGGGGCAAAACGAAAAACTGTTTTTT.

The chain uses TRBV6-5 and TRBJ1-2, with D possibly matching TRBD1 (5 bases). Germline values: CDR1 MNHEY, CDR2 SVGAGI. This CDR3 spans 15 amino acids. The germline V and J ends were trimmed by 2 bases and 4 bases, with 14 bases remaining between them. The CDR3 sequence: CASSYARGSLYGYTF. The CDR3 bases are TGTGCCAGCAGTTACGCTAGGGGATCACTCTATGGCTACACCTTC.

This clone was counted once. The chain joins TRBV19 to TRBJ2-1; TRBD2 matches at 10 bases. The junction had 4 bases not matched to a gene; V was cut back by 8 bases and J by 6 bases. CDR3 length: 13 residues. CDR1 and CDR2 (germline): LNHDA, SQIVND (reference sequence). The CDR3 DNA sequence: TGTGCCAGTGACTTAGCGGGAGGCAATGAGCAGTTCTTC. Translated, it gives CASDLAGGNEQFF.

This clone has a single count. This chain links TRBV7-3 with TRBJ2-1; D call uncertain. Germline V gene sequence: CDR1 SGHTA, CDR2 FQGTGA. V lost 5 bases and J 6 bases, leaving 8 bases between the germline ends. The CDR3 is 12 amino acids. For the CDR3, the DNA is TGTGCCAGCAGCACCCTAAGCAATGAGCAGTTCTTC. It translates to CASSTLSNEQFF. Using reference TRBV7-3 and TRBJ2-1 for the parts outside the CDR3, the full variable domain is GAGVSQTPSNKVTEKGKYVELRCDPISGHTALYWYRQSLGQGPEFLIYFQGTGAADDSGLPNDRFFAVRPEGSVSTLKIQRTERGDSAVYLCASSTLSNEQFFGPGTRLTVL.

The CDR3 loop is CAWSVSGSPYEQYF. In nucleotides, the CDR3 is TGTGCCTGGAGTGTAAGCGGGAGCCCCTACGAGCAGTACTTC. This chain connects TRBV30 to TRBJ2-7; 8 positions match TRBD2. The J segment lost 2 bases and the V segment lost 0 bases, leaving 3 bases of the junction unmatched. This CDR3 region has 14 residues. The germline V gene has CDR1 GTSNPN and CDR2 SVGIG (reference sequence).

This chain links TRBV5-1 with TRBJ2-1, with TRBD2 matching 8 bases. This CDR3 is built from 13 residues. The J segment lost 7 bases and the V segment lost 4 bases, leaving 4 bases of the junction unmatched. Germline lookup yields CDR1 SGHRS and CDR2 YFSETQ. CDR3 sequence: CASSPGGLNEQFF. CDR3 in DNA: TGCGCCAGCAGCCCGGGAGGGTTAAATGAGCAGTTCTTC.

V is TRBV3-1 (or the pseudogene TRBV3-2) and J is TRBJ2-7, with 9 bases lining up with TRBD1. The V gene's germline CDR1 is LGHDT and CDR2 YNNKEL (reference sequence). Losses at the gene ends were 1 base for V and 2 bases for J; bases not matched to a gene: 6. The CDR3 covers 16 residues. CDR3 coding DNA: TGTGCCAGCAGCCAAGGAGGACAGGGGCCGACCTACGAGCAGTACTTC. Residues: CASSQGGQGPTYEQYF.

The chain has TRBV9 and TRBJ2-7; D not certain. Trimming shortened V by 3 bases and J by 0 bases, and 4 bases separated the two germline ends. Germline V gene lookup returns CDR1 SGDLS and CDR2 YYNGEE. This CDR3 contains 12 residues. The CDR3 region has the DNA TGTGCCAGCAGCGCCCGCTCCTACGAGCAGTACTTC. Protein product: CASSARSYEQYF.

This sequence joins TRBV28 and TRBJ2-2, with TRBD2 matching over 7 bases. Germline CDR1 and CDR2: MDHEN and SYDVKM. The CDR3 extends over 16 amino acids. With 0 bases clipped from V and 7 bases from J, the junction kept 8 bases outside the gene matches. CDR3 sequence reads: CASSLWGRAGDGELFF. Written as DNA, the CDR3 is TGTGCCAGCAGTTTATGGGGGAGGGCGGGAGACGGGGAGCTGTTTTTT.

This chain links TRBV19 with TRBJ1-1; D might be TRBD1 (5 bases). This CDR3 is 12 amino acids long. V was cut by 5 bases and J by 6 bases, with 10 bases left in between. Germline CDR1 reads LNHDA; CDR2 reads SQIVND (reference sequence). The CDR3 nucleotides are TGTGCCAGTAGTTGGGGGGAGGCTGAAGCTTTCTTT. Protein product: CASSWGEAEAFF. Combining the CDR3 with reference TRBV19 and TRBJ1-1 gives the whole variable domain DGGITQSPKYLFRKEGQNVTLSCEQNLNHDAMYWYRQDPGQGLRLIYYSQIVNDFQKGDIAEGYSVSREKKESFPLTVTSAQKNPTAFYLCASSWGEAEAFFGQGTRLTVV.

The chain recombines TRBV9 with TRBJ1-1; D possibly corresponds to TRBD1 (5 bases). Germline loops: CDR1 SGDLS, CDR2 YYNGEE. The CDR3 totals 15 residues. Trimming pared 4 bases from V and 1 base from J, leaving 14 bases between. CDR3 DNA sequence: TGTGCCAGCAGCACCACGGGACTTTCGAACACTGAAGCTTTCTTT. Protein sequence: CASSTTGLSNTEAFF.

In nucleotides, the CDR3 is TGTGCCTCCCAAGGCACTAGCGGCCGTTCCTACGAGCAGTACTTC. It specifies CASQGTSGRSYEQYF. J is TRBJ2-7 and V is TRBV10-3, with 8 bases identical to TRBD2. The germline V gene encodes CDR1 ENHRY and CDR2 SYGVKD. The CDR3 contains 15 residues. V gave up 11 bases and J gave up 1 base; unmatched junction bases: 13.

The chain combines TRBV7-9 with TRBJ2-1; D is unclear. In germline, CDR1 is SEHNR, CDR2 FQNEAQ (reference sequence). CDR3 size: 11 residues. Trimming pared 5 bases from V and 9 bases from J, leaving 8 bases between. CDR3 protein: CASSPYSEQFF. The CDR3 nucleotides read TGTGCCAGCAGCCCCTATAGTGAGCAGTTCTTC.

The J gene is TRBJ2-3, the V gene TRBV6-5; perhaps TRBD2 as D (5 bases). The germline V gene has CDR1 MNHEY and CDR2 SVGAGI. The CDR3 loop spans 11 amino acids. V gave up 8 bases and J gave up 3 bases, with 6 bases separating them. CDR3 region: CASGRTDTQYF. In DNA, the CDR3 is TGTGCCAGCGGGAGAACAGATACGCAGTATTTT.

V usage is TRBV27 and J usage is TRBJ1-1; 7 nucleotides line up with TRBD1. J gave up 3 bases and V 7 bases, and 8 bases lay outside the gene matches. Germline lookup yields CDR1 MNHEY and CDR2 SMNVEV (reference sequence). The CDR3 extends over 14 amino acids. CDR3 DNA sequence: TGTGCCAGCACCCCGACAGGGAGGCACACTGAAGCTTTCTTT. It codes for CASTPTGRHTEAFF.

The CDR3 coding sequence is TGTGCCAGCAGCCCCGGGACTAGCGGGAGCGGGCACGAGCAGTACTTC. Translating gives CASSPGTSGSGHEQYF. The genes are TRBV7-6 and TRBJ2-7; TRBD2 aligns across 14 bases. The CDR3 runs to 16 residues. Germline assignment: CDR1 SGHVS and CDR2 FNYEAQ. Trimming cost V 5 bases and J 5 bases; bases outside gene matches: 8.

The genes are TRBV6-5 and TRBJ2-6, with TRBD1 as a possible D gene (6 bases). CDR1 is MNHEY and CDR2 is SVGAGI in the germline V gene. V was cut by 7 bases and J by 2 bases, with 12 bases left in between. The CDR3 loop spans 15 amino acids. In nucleotides, the CDR3 is TGTGCCAGCAACACCAGGGGCACTGGGGCCAACGTCCTGACTTTC. As protein: CASNTRGTGANVLTF.

The gene calls are TRBV29-1 and TRBJ1-2, with 7 positions matching TRBD1. The CDR3 is 17 amino acids. After removal of 1 base from V and 3 bases from J, the junction contained 14 bases not matched to a gene. Germline V gene sequence: CDR1 SQVTM, CDR2 ANQGSEA. The CDR3 sequence is CSVEARQGPLSDYGYTF. The CDR3 DNA reads TGCAGCGTTGAAGCCCGACAGGGCCCTCTCTCAGACTATGGCTACACCTTC. Looking up the rest from reference TRBV29-1 and TRBJ1-2 gives the full variable domain: SAVISQKPSRDICQRGTSLTIQCQVDSQVTMMFWYRQQPGQSLTLIATANQGSEATYESGFVIDKFPISRPNLTFSTLTVSNMSPEDSSIYLCSVEARQGPLSDYGYTFGSGTRLTVV.

This chain uses TRBV5-1 with TRBJ2-7; TRBD2 agrees at 10 bases. This CDR3 is 14 amino acids long. Germline trimming cut 4 bases from V and 4 bases from J; bases unmatched to any gene: 5. Germline V gene data show CDR1 as SGHRS and CDR2 as YFSETQ. CDR3 bases: TGCGCCAGCAGCCCGGGACTAGCGCCTTACGAGCAGTACTTC. It yields the protein CASSPGLAPYEQYF.

This clone has a single count. The V gene is TRBV2, the J gene TRBJ1-1; weak D call: TRBD1 (5 bases). The CDR3 runs to 16 residues. Germline CDR1 SNHLY, CDR2 FYNNEI. Between the trimmed V and J ends, which lost 2 bases and 1 base, there was a span of 14 bases. For the CDR3, the DNA is TGTGCCAGCAGTGAAAGGGGCGGTTACGGGAACACTGAAGCTTTCTTT. Its translation is CASSERGGYGNTEAFF.